The 5 T cell receptor beta chains reported below all come from one sample, sequenced in a study of T cells in localized non-small cell lung cancer. Assay: immunoSEQ multiplex PCR; the TCRdb copy retains only in-frame clones and omits some. Of about 26,000 clones detected, less than 90% appear once; the ten largest clones hold about an eighth. The specimen was peripheral blood, collected before any cancer treatment. Receptors originate from a female donor aged 60 or older with stage II squamous cell lung carcinoma.

This sequence joins TRBV25-1 and TRBJ2-2, with TRBD1 as a possible D gene (6 bases). The CDR3 loop spans 16 amino acids. With 6 bases removed from V and 1 base from J, the gap between germline ends came to 15 bases. Germline V gene lookup returns CDR1 MGHDK and CDR2 SYGVNS. CDR3 nucleotide sequence: TGTGCCAGCAGGGGGCCGGGACATTTGAACACCGGGGAGCTGTTTTTT. This translates into CASRGPGHLNTGELFF.

The V gene is TRBV28, the J gene TRBJ1-2; 7 nucleotides line up with TRBD1. This CDR3 spans 15 amino acids. Germline CDR1 and CDR2: MDHEN and SYDVKM. V was clipped by 2 bases and J by 8 bases; unmatched bases: 11. The CDR3 sequence: CASSLEGAGAGGYTF. For the CDR3, the DNA is TGTGCCAGCAGTTTAGAGGGGGCTGGTGCGGGGGGCTACACCTTC.

This chain connects TRBV2 to TRBJ2-3; possibly TRBD2 for D (6 bases). Trimming took 2 bases from V and 5 from J, leaving 14 bases between them. This CDR3 is 15 amino acids long. The germline V gene encodes CDR1 SNHLY and CDR2 FYNNEI. This chain's CDR3 is CASSEQGGTGDTQYF. As DNA, the CDR3 is TGTGCCAGCAGTGAACAAGGCGGGACGGGAGATACGCAGTATTTT.

The chain couples TRBV5-4 to TRBJ2-2; D uncertain. This CDR3 has 15 residues. Germline V gene sequence: CDR1 SGHNT, CDR2 YYREEE (reference sequence). V was trimmed by 0 bases and J by 2 bases, leaving 8 bases between them. The CDR3 nucleotides are TGTGCCAGCAGCTTGGGTTCATCTAACACCGGGGAGCTGTTTTTT. It encodes CASSLGSSNTGELFF.

V and J are TRBV5-8 and TRBJ2-6; D not resolved. In germline, CDR1 is SGHTS, CDR2 YDEGEE. This CDR3 spans 16 amino acids. V was cut by 1 base and J by 0 bases, with 8 bases left in between. In DNA form, the CDR3 reads TGTGCCAGCAGCTTGACTGTCAACTCTGGGGCCAACGTCCTGACTTTC. Translated, it gives CASSLTVNSGANVLTF.